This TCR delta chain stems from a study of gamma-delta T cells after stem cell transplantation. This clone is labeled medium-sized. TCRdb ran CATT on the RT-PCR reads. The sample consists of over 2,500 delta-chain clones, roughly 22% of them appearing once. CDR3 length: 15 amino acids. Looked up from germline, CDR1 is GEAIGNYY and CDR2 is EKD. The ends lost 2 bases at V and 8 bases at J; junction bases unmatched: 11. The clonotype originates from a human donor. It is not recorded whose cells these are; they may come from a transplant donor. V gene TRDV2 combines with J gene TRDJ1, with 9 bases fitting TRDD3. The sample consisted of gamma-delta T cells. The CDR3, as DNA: TGTGCCTGTGACATCCTACTGGGGGACCAAGAAAAACTCATCTTT. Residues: CACDILLGDQEKLIF.